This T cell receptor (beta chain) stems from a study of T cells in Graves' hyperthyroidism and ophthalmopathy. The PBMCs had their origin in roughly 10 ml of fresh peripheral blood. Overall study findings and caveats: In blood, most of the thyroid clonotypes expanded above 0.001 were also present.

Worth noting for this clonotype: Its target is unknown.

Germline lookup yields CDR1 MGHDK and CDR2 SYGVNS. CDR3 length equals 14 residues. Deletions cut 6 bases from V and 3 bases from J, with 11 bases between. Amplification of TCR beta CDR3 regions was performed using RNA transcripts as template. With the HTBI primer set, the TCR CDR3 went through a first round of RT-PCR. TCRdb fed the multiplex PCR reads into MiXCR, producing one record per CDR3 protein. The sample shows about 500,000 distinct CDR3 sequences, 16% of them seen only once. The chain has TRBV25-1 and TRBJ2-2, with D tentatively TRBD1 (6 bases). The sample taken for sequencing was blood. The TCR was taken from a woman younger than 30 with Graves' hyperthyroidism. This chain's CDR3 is CASSPRTDTGELFF. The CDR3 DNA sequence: TGTGCCAGCAGCCCTCGGACAGACACCGGGGAGCTGTTTTTT.